These T cell receptor beta chains were read from a single sample in a study of T cell responses to AZD1222 COVID-19 vaccine. Using immunoSEQ multiplex PCR, the repertoire was profiled, and TCRdb retains in-frame clones only, with some absent. The profile shows roughly 120,000 clones, about 90% of them singletons. The material was peripheral blood, obtained on day 0 of AZD1222 vaccination. The origin of the receptors is an adult in good health. Each CDR3 is given with its conserved first and last residue. D genes are given only for firm matches. Only some rows state a clone size, as once, few, many or a class for expanded clones.

13	TRBD1	NA	TRBV19	TRBJ1-5	CASSEQGAQPQHF	TGTGCCAGTAGTGAACAGGGGGCCCAGCCCCAGCATTTT
15	NA	NA	TRBV7-3	TRBJ2-5	CASSPGPWGRETQYF	TGTGCCAGCAGCCCGGGCCCATGGGGTCGGGAGACCCAGTACTTC
13	NA	NA	TRBV30	TRBJ1-1	CAWSVLGRTEAFF	TGTGCCTGGAGTGTTCTGGGTAGGACTGAAGCTTTCTTT
13	NA	few	TRBV4-2	TRBJ1-6	CASRVDGNSPLHF	TGTGCCAGCAGGGTGGACGGGAATTCACCCCTCCACTTT
13	TRBD1	NA	TRBV2	TRBJ1-4	CASVGTGNEKLFF	TGTGCCAGTGTCGGGACAGGGAATGAAAAACTGTTTTTT
18	TRBD1	NA	TRBV27	TRBJ2-7	CASRKIGTGVGKTYEQYF	TGTGCCAGCAGGAAAATCGGGACAGGGGTGGGGAAGACCTACGAGCAGTACTTC
11	NA	NA	TRBV28	TRBJ1-1	CASSFNQKAFF	TGTGCCAGCAGTTTTAACCAAAAAGCTTTCTTT
16	TRBD2	NA	TRBV7-2	TRBJ2-3	CASSFYVGGDTDTQYF	TGTGCCAGCAGCTTTTATGTCGGGGGGGACACAGATACGCAGTATTTT
15	NA	NA	TRBV7-2	TRBJ1-5	CASSGDGAYNQPQHF	TGTGCCAGCAGCGGGGACGGCGCCTACAATCAGCCCCAGCATTTT
16	TRBD2	NA	TRBV27	TRBJ2-2	CASTPLGGGKTGELFF	TGTGCCAGCACCCCTTTGGGGGGGGGAAAGACCGGGGAGCTGTTTTTT
12	TRBD1	NA	TRBV27	TRBJ1-2	CASSRQGGGYTF	TGTGCCAGCAGTCGACAGGGGGGTGGCTACACCTTC
16	NA	NA	TRBV5-1	TRBJ2-3	CASSLGQLTSTDTQYF	TGCGCCAGCAGCTTGGGCCAACTAACCTCCACAGATACGCAGTATTTT
13	TRBD2	NA	TRBV5-1	TRBJ2-7	CASSTDGEGEQYF	TGCGCCAGCAGCACCGACGGGGAGGGAGAGCAGTACTTC
18	TRBD2	NA	TRBV7-3	TRBJ2-1	CASSPRAGLAGFLNEQFF	TGTGCCAGCAGCCCGCGTGCGGGACTAGCGGGATTTCTGAATGAGCAGTTCTTC
15	NA	NA	TRBV6-5	TRBJ1-2	CASSPSPISNYGYTF	TGTGCCAGCAGCCCATCCCCGATTTCTAACTATGGCTACACCTTC
13	NA	NA	TRBV29-1	TRBJ2-2	CSVGPWGPGELFF	TGCAGCGTTGGCCCGTGGGGGCCCGGGGAGCTGTTTTTT
14	NA	NA	TRBV5-1	TRBJ2-5	CASSLIGGGETQYF	TGCGCCAGCAGCTTAATCGGAGGCGGGGAGACCCAGTACTTC